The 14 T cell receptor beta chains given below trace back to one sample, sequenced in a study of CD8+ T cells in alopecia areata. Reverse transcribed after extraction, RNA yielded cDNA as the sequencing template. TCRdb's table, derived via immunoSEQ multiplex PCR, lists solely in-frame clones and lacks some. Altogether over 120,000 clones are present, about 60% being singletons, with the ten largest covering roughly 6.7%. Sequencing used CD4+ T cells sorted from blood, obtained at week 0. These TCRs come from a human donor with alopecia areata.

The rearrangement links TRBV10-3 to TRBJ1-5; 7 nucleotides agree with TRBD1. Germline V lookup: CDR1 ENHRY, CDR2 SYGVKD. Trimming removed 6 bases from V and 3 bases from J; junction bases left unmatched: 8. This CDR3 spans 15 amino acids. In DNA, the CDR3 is TGTGCCATCAGCCCGACAGGGCCTATCAATCAGCCCCAGCATTTT. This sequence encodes CAISPTGPINQPQHF.

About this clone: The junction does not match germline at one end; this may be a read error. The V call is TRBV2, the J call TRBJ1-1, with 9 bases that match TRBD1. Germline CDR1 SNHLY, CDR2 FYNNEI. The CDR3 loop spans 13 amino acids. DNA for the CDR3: TGTGCCAGCAGTGGGACAGGGGCCACTGAAGCCTTCTTT. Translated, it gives CASSGTGATEAFF.

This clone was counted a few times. CDR3 bases: TGTGCCAGTAGTCCCCGTTGGTTGAGAGGGGGCGGATACGAGCAGTACTTC. It encodes CASSPRWLRGGGYEQYF. This chain links TRBV19 with TRBJ2-7; 7 positions agree with TRBD1. The V segment lost 5 bases and the J segment 4 bases; nucleotides outside the gene matches: 17. The germline V gene has CDR1 LNHDA and CDR2 SQIVND (reference sequence). The CDR3 contains 17 residues. Supplemented by reference TRBV19 and TRBJ2-7, the full variable domain reads DGGITQSPKYLFRKEGQNVTLSCEQNLNHDAMYWYRQDPGQGLRLIYYSQIVNDFQKGDIAEGYSVSREKKESFPLTVTSAQKNPTAFYLCASSPRWLRGGGYEQYFGPGTRLTVT.

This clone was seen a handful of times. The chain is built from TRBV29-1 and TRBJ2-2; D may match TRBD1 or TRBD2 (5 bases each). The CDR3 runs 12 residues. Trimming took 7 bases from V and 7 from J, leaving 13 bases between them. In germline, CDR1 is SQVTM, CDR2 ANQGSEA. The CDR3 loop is CSARDGDGELFF. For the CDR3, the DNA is TGCAGCGCCAGGGACGGGGACGGGGAGCTGTTTTTT.

The CDR3 region is CSARGQGPYNEQFF. The CDR3 DNA sequence: TGCAGCGCTAGAGGTCAGGGACCCTACAATGAGCAGTTCTTC. The chain links TRBV29-1 to TRBJ2-1; either TRBD1 or TRBD2 may supply D (5 bases each). The CDR3 spans 14 residues. Germline CDR1 and CDR2: SQVTM and ANQGSEA. V lost 7 bases and J 2 bases, leaving 15 bases between the germline ends.

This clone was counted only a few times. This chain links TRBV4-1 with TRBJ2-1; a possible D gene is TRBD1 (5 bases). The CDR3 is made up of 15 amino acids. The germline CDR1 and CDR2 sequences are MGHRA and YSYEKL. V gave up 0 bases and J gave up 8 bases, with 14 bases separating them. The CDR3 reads CASSQDFPGPDEQFF. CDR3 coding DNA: TGCGCCAGCAGCCAAGATTTTCCAGGGCCGGATGAGCAGTTCTTC.

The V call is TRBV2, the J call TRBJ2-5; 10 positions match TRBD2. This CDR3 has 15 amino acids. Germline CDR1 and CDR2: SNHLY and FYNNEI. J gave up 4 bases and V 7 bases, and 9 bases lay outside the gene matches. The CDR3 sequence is CASTEVLAGVETQYF. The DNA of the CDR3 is TGTGCCAGCACCGAGGTTCTAGCGGGGGTAGAGACCCAGTACTTC.

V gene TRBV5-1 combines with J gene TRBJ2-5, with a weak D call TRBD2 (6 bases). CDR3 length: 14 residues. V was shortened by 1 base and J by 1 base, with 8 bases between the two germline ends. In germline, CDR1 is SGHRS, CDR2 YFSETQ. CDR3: CASSLMRGQETQYF. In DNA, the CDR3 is TGCGCCAGCAGCTTGATGCGGGGCCAAGAGACCCAGTACTTC. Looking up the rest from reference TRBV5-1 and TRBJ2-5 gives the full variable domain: KAGVTQTPRYLIKTRGQQVTLSCSPISGHRSVSWYQQTPGQGLQFLFEYFSETQRNKGNFPGRFSGRQFSNSRSEMNVSTLELGDSALYLCASSLMRGQETQYFGPGTRLLVL.

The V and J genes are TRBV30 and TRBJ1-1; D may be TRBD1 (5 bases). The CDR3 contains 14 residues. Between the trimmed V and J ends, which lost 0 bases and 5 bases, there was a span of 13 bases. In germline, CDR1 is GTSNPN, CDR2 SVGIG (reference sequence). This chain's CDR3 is CAWSVKQEGTEAFF. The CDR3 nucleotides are TGTGCCTGGAGTGTAAAACAGGAGGGGACTGAAGCTTTCTTT.

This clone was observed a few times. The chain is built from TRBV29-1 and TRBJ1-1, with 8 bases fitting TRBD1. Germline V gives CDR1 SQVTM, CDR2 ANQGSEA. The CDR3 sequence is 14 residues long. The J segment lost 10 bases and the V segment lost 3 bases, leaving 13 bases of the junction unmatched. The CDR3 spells CSVDFPGGASPAFF. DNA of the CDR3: TGCAGCGTTGATTTTCCAGGGGGCGCAAGCCCAGCTTTCTTT.

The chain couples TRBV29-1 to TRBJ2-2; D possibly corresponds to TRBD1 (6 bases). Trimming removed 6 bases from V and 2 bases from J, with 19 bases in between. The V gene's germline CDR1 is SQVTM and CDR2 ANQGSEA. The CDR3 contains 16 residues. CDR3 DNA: TGCAGCGTGGACGACAGGAGAGGGAGTAACACCGGGGAGCTGTTTTTT. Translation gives CSVDDRRGSNTGELFF.

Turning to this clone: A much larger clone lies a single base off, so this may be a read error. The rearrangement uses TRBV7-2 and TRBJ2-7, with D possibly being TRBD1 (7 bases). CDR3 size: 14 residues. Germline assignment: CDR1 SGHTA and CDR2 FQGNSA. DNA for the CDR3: TGTGCCGGCAGCTCACAGGGGAGGAGGGGCGAGCAGTACTTC. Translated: CAGSSQGRRGEQYF. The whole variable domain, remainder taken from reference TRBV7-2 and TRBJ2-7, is GAGVSQSPSNKVTEKGKDVELRCDPISGHTALYWYRQSLGQGLEFLIYFQGNSAPDKSGLPSDRFSAERTGGSVSTLTIQRTQQEDSAVYLCAGSSQGRRGEQYFGPGTRLTVT.

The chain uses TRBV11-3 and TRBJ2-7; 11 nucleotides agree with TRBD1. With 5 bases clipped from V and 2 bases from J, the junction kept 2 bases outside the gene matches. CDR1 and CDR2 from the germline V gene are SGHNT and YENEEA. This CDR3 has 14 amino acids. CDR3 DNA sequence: TGTGCCAGCAGCCTGGACAGGGGGCCCTACGAGCAGTACTTC. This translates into CASSLDRGPYEQYF.

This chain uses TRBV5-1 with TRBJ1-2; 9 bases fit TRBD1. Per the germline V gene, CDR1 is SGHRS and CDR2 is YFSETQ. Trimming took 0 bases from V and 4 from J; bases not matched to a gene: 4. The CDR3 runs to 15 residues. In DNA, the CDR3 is TGCGCCAGCAGCTTGGAGGGACAGGGATTCTATGGCTACACCTTC. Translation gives CASSLEGQGFYGYTF.